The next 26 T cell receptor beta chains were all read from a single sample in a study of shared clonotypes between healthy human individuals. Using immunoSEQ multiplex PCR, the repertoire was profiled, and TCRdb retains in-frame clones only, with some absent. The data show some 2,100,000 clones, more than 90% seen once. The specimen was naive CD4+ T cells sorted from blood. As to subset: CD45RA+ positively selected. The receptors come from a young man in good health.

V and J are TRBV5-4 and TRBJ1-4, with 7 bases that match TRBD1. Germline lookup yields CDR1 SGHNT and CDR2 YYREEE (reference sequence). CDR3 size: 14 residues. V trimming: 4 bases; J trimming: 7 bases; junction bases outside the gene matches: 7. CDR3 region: CASSQQGKAEKLFF. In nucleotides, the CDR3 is TGTGCCAGCAGCCAACAGGGGAAAGCTGAAAAACTGTTTTTT.

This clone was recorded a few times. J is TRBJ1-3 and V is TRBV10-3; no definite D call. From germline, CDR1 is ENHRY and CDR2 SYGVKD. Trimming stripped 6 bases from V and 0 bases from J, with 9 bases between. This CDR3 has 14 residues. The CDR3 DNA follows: TGTGCCATCAGAGCAGGCCTCTCTGGAAACACCATATATTTT. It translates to CAIRAGLSGNTIYF.

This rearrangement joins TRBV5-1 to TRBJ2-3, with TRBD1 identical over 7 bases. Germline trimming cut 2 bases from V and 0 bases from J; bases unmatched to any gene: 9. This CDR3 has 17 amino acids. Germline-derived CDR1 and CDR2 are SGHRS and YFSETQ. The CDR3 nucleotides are TGCGCCAGCAGCTTCCACTTCGACAGGGCCAGCACAGATACGCAGTATTTT. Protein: CASSFHFDRASTDTQYF.

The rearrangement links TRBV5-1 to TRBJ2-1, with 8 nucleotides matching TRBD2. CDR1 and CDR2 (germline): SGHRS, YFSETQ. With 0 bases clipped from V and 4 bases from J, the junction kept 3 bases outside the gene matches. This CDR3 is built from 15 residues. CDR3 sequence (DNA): TGCGCCAGCAGCTTGGGCGGGGGGCAGTACAATGAGCAGTTCTTC. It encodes CASSLGGGQYNEQFF.

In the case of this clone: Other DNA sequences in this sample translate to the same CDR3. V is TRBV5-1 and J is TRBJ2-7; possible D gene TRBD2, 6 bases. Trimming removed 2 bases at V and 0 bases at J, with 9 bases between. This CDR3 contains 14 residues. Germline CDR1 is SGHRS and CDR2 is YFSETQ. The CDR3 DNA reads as TGCGCCAGCAGCTTCGGCGGGAACTCCTACGAGCAGTACTTC. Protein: CASSFGGNSYEQYF. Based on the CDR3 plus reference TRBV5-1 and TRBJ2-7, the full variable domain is KAGVTQTPRYLIKTRGQQVTLSCSPISGHRSVSWYQQTPGQGLQFLFEYFSETQRNKGNFPGRFSGRQFSNSRSEMNVSTLELGDSALYLCASSFGGNSYEQYFGPGTRLTVT.

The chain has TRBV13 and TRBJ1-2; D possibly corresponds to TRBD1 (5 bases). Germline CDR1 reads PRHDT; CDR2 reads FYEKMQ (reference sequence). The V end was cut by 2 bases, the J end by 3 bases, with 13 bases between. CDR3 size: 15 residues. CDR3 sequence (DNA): TGTGCCAGCAGCTTAACCGGGACTCAGGACTATGGCTACACCTTC. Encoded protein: CASSLTGTQDYGYTF.

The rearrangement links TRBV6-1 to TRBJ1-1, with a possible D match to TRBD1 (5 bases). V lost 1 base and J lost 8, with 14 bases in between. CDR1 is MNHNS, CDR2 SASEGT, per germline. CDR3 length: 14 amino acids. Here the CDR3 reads CASSEVPLGDEAFF. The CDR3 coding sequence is TGTGCCAGCAGTGAAGTTCCTCTCGGGGACGAAGCTTTCTTT.

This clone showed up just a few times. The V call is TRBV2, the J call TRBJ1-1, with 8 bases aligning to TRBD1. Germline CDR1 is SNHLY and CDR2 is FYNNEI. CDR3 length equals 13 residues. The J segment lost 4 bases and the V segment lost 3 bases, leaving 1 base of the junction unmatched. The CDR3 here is CASSDQGATEAFF. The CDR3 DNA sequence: TGTGCCAGCAGTGATCAGGGGGCCACTGAAGCTTTCTTT.

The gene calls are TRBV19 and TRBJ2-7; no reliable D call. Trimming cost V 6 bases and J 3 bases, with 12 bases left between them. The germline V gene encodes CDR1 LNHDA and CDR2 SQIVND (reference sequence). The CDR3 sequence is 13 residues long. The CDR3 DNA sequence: TGTGCCAGTAGGGCAGTTGGGTACTACGAGCAGTACTTC. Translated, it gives CASRAVGYYEQYF. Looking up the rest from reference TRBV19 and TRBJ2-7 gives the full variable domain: DGGITQSPKYLFRKEGQNVTLSCEQNLNHDAMYWYRQDPGQGLRLIYYSQIVNDFQKGDIAEGYSVSREKKESFPLTVTSAQKNPTAFYLCASRAVGYYEQYFGPGTRLTVT.

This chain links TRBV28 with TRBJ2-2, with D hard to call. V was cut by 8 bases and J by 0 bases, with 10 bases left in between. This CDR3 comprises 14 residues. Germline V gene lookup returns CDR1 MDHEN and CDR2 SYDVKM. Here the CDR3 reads CASGTTPNTGELFF. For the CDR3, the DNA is TGTGCCAGCGGTACCACACCGAACACCGGGGAGCTGTTTTTT.

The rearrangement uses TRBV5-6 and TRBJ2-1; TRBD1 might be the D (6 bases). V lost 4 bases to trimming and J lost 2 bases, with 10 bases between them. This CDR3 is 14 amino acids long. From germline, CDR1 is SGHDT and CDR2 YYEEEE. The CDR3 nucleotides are TGTGCCAGCAGCAGAGGACAGCCCTACAATGAGCAGTTCTTC. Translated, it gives CASSRGQPYNEQFF.

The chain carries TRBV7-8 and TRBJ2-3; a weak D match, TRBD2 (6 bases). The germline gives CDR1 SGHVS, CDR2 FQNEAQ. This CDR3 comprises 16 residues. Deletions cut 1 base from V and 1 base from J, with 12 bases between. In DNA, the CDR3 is TGTGCCAGCAGCTTAGGGGGTGGGACTGGCACAGATACGCAGTATTTT. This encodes CASSLGGGTGTDTQYF.

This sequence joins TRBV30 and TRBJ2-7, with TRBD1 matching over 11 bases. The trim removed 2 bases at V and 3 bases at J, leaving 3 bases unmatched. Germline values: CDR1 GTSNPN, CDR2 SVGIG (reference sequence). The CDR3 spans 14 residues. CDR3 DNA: TGTGCCTGGAGTAGGACAGGGGGCCTCTACGAGCAGTACTTC. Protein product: CAWSRTGGLYEQYF.

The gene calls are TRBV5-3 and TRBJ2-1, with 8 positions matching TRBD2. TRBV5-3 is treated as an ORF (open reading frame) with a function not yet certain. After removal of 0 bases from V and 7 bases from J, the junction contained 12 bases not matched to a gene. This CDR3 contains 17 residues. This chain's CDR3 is CARSLAIRGGRWNEQFF. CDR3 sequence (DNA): TGTGCCAGAAGCTTGGCCATCCGCGGCGGGAGGTGGAATGAGCAGTTCTTC.

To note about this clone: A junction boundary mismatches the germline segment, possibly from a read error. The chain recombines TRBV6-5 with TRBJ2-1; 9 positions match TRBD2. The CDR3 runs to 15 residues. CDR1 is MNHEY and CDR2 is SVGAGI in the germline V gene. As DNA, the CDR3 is TGTGCCAGCAGTTCCGCCGGGACTAGCTACTATGAGCAGTTCTTC. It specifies CASSSAGTSYYEQFF.

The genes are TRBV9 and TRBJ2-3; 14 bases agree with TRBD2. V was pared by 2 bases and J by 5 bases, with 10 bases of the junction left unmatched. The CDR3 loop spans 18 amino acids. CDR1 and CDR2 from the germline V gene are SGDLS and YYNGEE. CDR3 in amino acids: CASSVSGLAGGVRDTQYF. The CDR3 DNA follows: TGTGCCAGCAGCGTTAGCGGACTAGCGGGAGGTGTTAGAGATACGCAGTATTTT.

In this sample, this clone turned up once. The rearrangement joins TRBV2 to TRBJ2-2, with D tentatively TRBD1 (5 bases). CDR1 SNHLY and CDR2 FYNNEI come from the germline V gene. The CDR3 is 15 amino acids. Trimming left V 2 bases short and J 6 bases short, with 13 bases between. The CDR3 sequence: CASSEIVGVPGELFF. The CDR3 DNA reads TGTGCCAGCAGTGAAATAGTAGGGGTCCCCGGGGAGCTGTTTTTT.

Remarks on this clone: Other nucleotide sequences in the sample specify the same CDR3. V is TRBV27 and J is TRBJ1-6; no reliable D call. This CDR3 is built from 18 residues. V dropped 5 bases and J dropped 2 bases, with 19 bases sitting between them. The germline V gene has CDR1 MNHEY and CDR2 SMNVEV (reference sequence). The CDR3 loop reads CASSPVKVKGTYNSPLHF. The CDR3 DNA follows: TGTGCCAGCAGTCCCGTGAAGGTAAAAGGGACCTATAATTCACCCCTCCACTTT.

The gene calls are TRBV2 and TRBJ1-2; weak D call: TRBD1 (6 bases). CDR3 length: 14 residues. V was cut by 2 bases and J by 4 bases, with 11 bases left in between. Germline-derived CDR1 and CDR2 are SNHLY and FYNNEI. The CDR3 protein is CASSERGATYGYTF. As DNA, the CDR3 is TGTGCCAGCAGTGAAAGGGGGGCTACCTATGGCTACACCTTC.

This CDR3 reads CASSGDRVNQPQHF. The CDR3 region has the DNA TGTGCCAGCAGTGGGGACAGGGTAAATCAGCCCCAGCATTTT. V is TRBV27 and J is TRBJ1-5; TRBD1 matches 9 bases. The CDR3 length is 14 residues. Germline V gene lookup returns CDR1 MNHEY and CDR2 SMNVEV (reference sequence). V was pared by 5 bases and J by 4 bases, with 3 bases of the junction left unmatched.

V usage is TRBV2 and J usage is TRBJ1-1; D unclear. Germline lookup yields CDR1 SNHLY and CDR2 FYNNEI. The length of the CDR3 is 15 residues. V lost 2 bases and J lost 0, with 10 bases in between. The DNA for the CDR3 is TGTGCCAGCAGTGAAAGACTTTATTTGAACACTGAAGCTTTCTTT. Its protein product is CASSERLYLNTEAFF.

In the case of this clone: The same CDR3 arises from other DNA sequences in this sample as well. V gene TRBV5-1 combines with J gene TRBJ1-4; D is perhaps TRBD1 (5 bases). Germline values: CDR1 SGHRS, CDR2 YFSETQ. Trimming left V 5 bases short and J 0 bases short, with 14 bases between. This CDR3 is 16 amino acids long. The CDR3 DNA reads TGCGCCAGCAGTCCGGGGCAGCTTGCAACTAATGAAAAACTGTTTTTT. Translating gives CASSPGQLATNEKLFF.

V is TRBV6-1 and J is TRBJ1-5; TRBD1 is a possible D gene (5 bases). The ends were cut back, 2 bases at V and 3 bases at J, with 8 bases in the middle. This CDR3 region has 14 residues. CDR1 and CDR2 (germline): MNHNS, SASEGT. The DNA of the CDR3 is TGTGCCAGCAGTGAACTGGACAACAATCAGCCCCAGCATTTT. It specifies CASSELDNNQPQHF.

CDR3 in DNA: TGTGCCAGCAGTTCCCCGGGACAGAACTACGAGCAGTACTTC. Translation: CASSSPGQNYEQYF. J is TRBJ2-7 and V is TRBV28; 7 bases are a match to TRBD1. J gave up 3 bases and V 4 bases, and 6 bases lay outside the gene matches. The V gene's germline CDR1 is MDHEN and CDR2 SYDVKM. This CDR3 contains 14 residues.

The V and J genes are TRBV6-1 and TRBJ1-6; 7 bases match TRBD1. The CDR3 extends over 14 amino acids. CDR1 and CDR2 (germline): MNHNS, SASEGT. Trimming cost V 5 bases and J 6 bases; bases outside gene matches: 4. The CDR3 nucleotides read TGTGCCAGCAGTAGACAGGGAGGTAATTCACCCCTCCACTTT. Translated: CASSRQGGNSPLHF.

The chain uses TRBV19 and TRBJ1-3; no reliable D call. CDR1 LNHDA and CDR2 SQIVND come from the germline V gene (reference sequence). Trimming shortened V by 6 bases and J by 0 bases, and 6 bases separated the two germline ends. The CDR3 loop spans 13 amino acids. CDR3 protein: CASRINSGNTIYF. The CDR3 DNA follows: TGTGCCAGTAGAATCAACTCTGGAAACACCATATATTTT.